The clone carrying this TCR beta chain appeared a few times. This specimen comes from a study of T cells in Graves' hyperthyroidism and ophthalmopathy. Study overall: Peripheral blood was taken when the disease was first diagnosed, before any treatment began.

V was shortened by 3 bases and J by 4 bases, with 15 bases between the two germline ends. The CDR3 runs to 15 residues. Looked up from germline, CDR1 is SGHTA and CDR2 is FQGNSA. On the basis of clinical symptoms, serum thyroxine and TRAb, thyroid ultrasound and orbital computed tomography, diagnoses were made. Predating any ophthalmopathy symptoms, the blood sample was taken at first hyperthyroidism diagnosis. Template material for amplifying TCR beta CDR3 regions consisted of RNA transcripts. The primer set for the first-round RT-PCR of the TCR CDR3 was HTBI. TCRdb ran MiXCR on the multiplex PCR reads and lists one entry per CDR3 protein. The sample yields roughly 300,000 distinct CDR3 sequences, less than 30% seen once.

The receptor was derived from a man in his forties with Graves' hyperthyroidism that later progressed to Graves' ophthalmopathy. Source material: blood. The chain carries TRBV7-2 and TRBJ2-5; maybe TRBD1 (5 bases). The chain's CDR3 is CASSLNLGDGETQYF. CDR3 DNA sequence: TGTGCCAGCAGCTTGAATTTAGGGGATGGAGAGACCCAGTACTTC.